The rows below give T cell receptor beta chains drawn from one sample of a study of blood T cell repertoires in COVID-19. This table comes from immunoSEQ multiplex PCR, and its TCRdb copy is limited to in-frame clones, with some not included. The table has 80,000 or so clones, roughly 80% seen once. Source material: peripheral blood. These receptors were obtained from an elderly woman with acute or convalescent COVID-19. The CDR3 runs from the conserved cysteine through the conserved F or W. D genes are given only for firm matches. The size entry is marked missing in some rows and otherwise reads once, few, many or a size class.

clone size	V gene	J gene	D gene	CDR3 DNA	CDR3 protein
.	TRBV5-6	TRBJ2-7	TRBD1	TGTGCCAGCAGCTTGGTAGGACAGGGGGCGTGGGAGCAGTACTTC	CASSLVGQGAWEQYF
.	TRBV28	TRBJ1-1	TRBD1	TGTGCCAGCAGTGACCCTTCAGGGGGAGCTTTCTTT	CASSDPSGGAFF
few	TRBV14	TRBJ2-7	.	TGTGCCAGCAGCCAATCAGGCTCCAAAGTGTACTTC	CASSQSGSKVYF
.	TRBV2	TRBJ2-3	TRBD2	TGTGCCAGCAGTGAGCCTAGCGGGGGGACATCAGATACGCAGTATTTT	CASSEPSGGTSDTQYF
.	TRBV6-6	TRBJ2-7	.	TGTGCCAGCAGTTCCTTTGGCAGGGAAAGCTCCTACGAGCAGTACTTC	CASSSFGRESSYEQYF
few	TRBV19	TRBJ1-5	.	TGTGCCAGTAGTATCAAAGGGGTTCAGCCCCAGCATTTT	CASSIKGVQPQHF
.	TRBV28	TRBJ1-5	.	TGTGCCAGCAGGTCACGACAGGCCGGCAATCAGCCCCAGCATTTT	CASRSRQAGNQPQHF
.	TRBV7-3	TRBJ1-1	.	TGTGCCAGCAGCCGCGACAGGAACACTGAAGCTTTCTTT	CASSRDRNTEAFF
.	TRBV25-1	TRBJ2-7	.	TGTGCCAGCAGTGAATCTACGGTACGAGCCTACGAGCAGTACTTC	CASSESTVRAYEQYF
.	TRBV10-3	TRBJ2-7	TRBD2	TGTGCCATCAGTGAGGGGACTAGCGGGGGCCTCTACGAGCAGTACTTC	CAISEGTSGGLYEQYF
.	TRBV27	TRBJ2-4	.	TGTGCCAGCGCCCCCGCTGGAGGTTATCAGGCCAAAAACATTCAGTACTTC	CASAPAGGYQAKNIQYF
.	TRBV29-1	TRBJ1-1	.	TGCAGTGTTAGGGACACAACGGACACTGAAGCTTTCTTT	CSVRDTTDTEAFF
.	TRBV15	TRBJ2-7	TRBD1	TGTGCCACCAGCAGAGGCTCGGGACAGTCATCCTACGAGCAGTACTTC	CATSRGSGQSSYEQYF
.	TRBV9	TRBJ1-3	.	TGTGCCAGCAGCGCTTCACAGGGTTGGAACACCATATATTTT	CASSASQGWNTIYF
.	TRBV3-1/TRBV3-2	TRBJ1-2	TRBD1	TGTGCCAGCAGCCAATTGGACAGGGGCGATGGCTACACCTTC	CASSQLDRGDGYTF
.	TRBV18	TRBJ1-1	.	TGTGCCAGCTCACCACGGGACACCGAGAACACTGAAGCTTTCTTT	CASSPRDTENTEAFF
.	TRBV6-5	TRBJ1-2	.	TGTGCCAGCAGATACATGGGGGGAAGATGGGGCTACACCTTC	CASRYMGGRWGYTF
once	TRBV10-3	TRBJ2-5	TRBD1	TGTGCCGCCCGGACAGGGGGGCCGGAAGAGACCCAGTACTTC	CAARTGGPEETQYF
.	TRBV2	TRBJ2-3	.	TGTGCCAGCACCCCCAGGGGGACTGTACAGACTGCAGGTACGCAGTATTTT	CASTPRGTVQTAGTQYF
.	TRBV11-2	TRBJ2-3	TRBD2	TGTGCCAGCAGCCCAAGACGGGGGGATGAAGGAACAGATACGCAGTATTTT	CASSPRRGDEGTDTQYF
.	TRBV2	TRBJ2-1	TRBD2	TGTGCCAGCAGTGAAGGGGCCGGGCTAGCGGGGGCCTACAATGAGCAGTTCTTC	CASSEGAGLAGAYNEQFF
.	TRBV3-1/TRBV3-2	TRBJ2-7	TRBD1	TGTGCCAGCAGCCAAGAACGGGACAGAGGCTACGAGCAGTACTTC	CASSQERDRGYEQYF